This TCR beta chain was observed in a study of memory CD4+ T cells and cytomegalovirus serostatus. Germline CDR1 GTSNPN, CDR2 SVGIG (reference sequence). This CDR3 spans 14 amino acids. V lost 2 bases to trimming and J lost 10 bases; unmatched junction nucleotides: 10. In the original processing: After removing out-of-frame reads, approximately 2.2 million distinct TCRbeta sequences remained. Only in-frame clones appear in the TCRdb table, and some are missing; sequencing was by immunoSEQ multiplex PCR. V, J and clone size are taken as reported in that table, and D and trimming were inferred from the DNA itself. This repertoire shows about 59,000 clones, over 60% found once; its top ten account for around 0.53%. On this clone: Its antigen is undetermined.

The sort gate was single viable CD3+CD4+CD8-CD45RO+ cells for memory CD4+ T cells. After thawing, CD4+ T cells were positively selected. Study observations and caveats: Median bootstrapped AUC for CMV status was just over 0.94 originally, roughly 0.92 US-trained. Of 150 to 200 reported CMV TCRbeta sequences, under 70 were found in memory CD4+ repertoires.

V and J are TRBV30 and TRBJ1-4, with 7 nucleotides matching TRBD1. The clonotype originates from an adult in good health and CMV-seronegative. Some clones in this sample may be carry-over from other donors' samples. Sequencing was done on a sample of memory CD4+ T cells from blood. The CDR3 DNA is TGTGCCTGGAGTCCCCCGGGTCAGGGGGGAAAACTGTTTTTT. Translated: CAWSPPGQGGKLFF. Based on the CDR3 plus reference TRBV30 and TRBJ1-4, the full variable domain is SQTIHQWPATLVQPVGSPLSLECTVEGTSNPNLYWYRQAAGRGLQLLFYSVGIGQISSEVPQNLSASRPQDRQFILSSKKLLLSDSGFYLCAWSPPGQGGKLFFGSGTQLSVL.